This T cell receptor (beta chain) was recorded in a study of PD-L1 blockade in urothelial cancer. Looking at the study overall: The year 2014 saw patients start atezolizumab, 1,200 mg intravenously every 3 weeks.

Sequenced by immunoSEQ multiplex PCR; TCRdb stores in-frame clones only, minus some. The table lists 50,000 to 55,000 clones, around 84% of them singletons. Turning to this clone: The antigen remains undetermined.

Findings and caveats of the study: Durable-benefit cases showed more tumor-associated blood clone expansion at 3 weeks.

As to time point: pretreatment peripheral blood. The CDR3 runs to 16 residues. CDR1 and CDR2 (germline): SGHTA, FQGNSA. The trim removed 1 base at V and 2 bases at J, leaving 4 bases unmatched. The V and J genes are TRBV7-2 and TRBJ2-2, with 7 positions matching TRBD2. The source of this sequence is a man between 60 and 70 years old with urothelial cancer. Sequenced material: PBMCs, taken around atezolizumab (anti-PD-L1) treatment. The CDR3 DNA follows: TGTGCCAGCAGCTTAGGGGGACTAAGAAACACCGGGGAGCTGTTTTTT. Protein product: CASSLGGLRNTGELFF. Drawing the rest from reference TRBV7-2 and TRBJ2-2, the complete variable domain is GAGVSQSPSNKVTEKGKDVELRCDPISGHTALYWYRQSLGQGLEFLIYFQGNSAPDKSGLPSDRFSAERTGGSVSTLTIQRTQQEDSAVYLCASSLGGLRNTGELFFGEGSRLTVL.